What follows are 14 T cell receptor beta chains derived from one specimen sequenced in a study of shared clonotypes between healthy human individuals (dated by TCRdb to 2019 to 2021). The method was the immunoSEQ multiplex PCR assay. Here the immuneACCESS table is served through TCRdb, limited to in-frame sequences with V and J called. Missing clones are a known gap in these copies; in checked studies unresolved V genes cover under half, and the rest lacks a known reason. This sample comprises 2 million to 3 million clones, just over 90% of them detected only once. Around 0.15% of the sample comes from the top ten. Sequencing used naive CD4+ T cells sorted from blood. This specimen's cell subset or site label, interpreted: CD45RA+ positively selected. Receptors were obtained from a man between 18 and 29 years old in good health.

This clone was seen once. The chain is built from TRBV18 and TRBJ2-5; TRBD1 or TRBD2 may be the D gene (6 bases each). From germline, CDR1 is KGHSH and CDR2 LQKENI. CDR3 length: 13 residues. Between the trimmed V and J ends, which lost 3 bases and 6 bases, there was a span of 11 bases. CDR3 bases: TGTGCCAGCTCACCGGGGGGCTACCAGACCCAGTACTTC. Its protein is CASSPGGYQTQYF.

The V gene is TRBV5-6, the J gene TRBJ1-2, with 10 bases identical to TRBD1. Germline CDR1 is SGHDT and CDR2 is YYEEEE. V lost 4 bases and J lost 0; bases outside the gene matches: 6. CDR3 length: 16 amino acids. The CDR3 sequence: CASSVGTGAPNYGYTF. The DNA of the CDR3 is TGTGCCAGCAGCGTGGGGACAGGGGCTCCTAACTATGGCTACACCTTC.

V usage is TRBV18 and J usage is TRBJ2-7; D may be TRBD1 (6 bases). CDR1 is KGHSH and CDR2 is LQKENI in the germline V gene. V was clipped by 5 bases and J by 4 bases, with 15 bases between them. CDR3 length: 14 residues. The chain's CDR3 is CASSEQGVRYEQYF. As DNA, the CDR3 is TGTGCCAGCTCAGAACAGGGAGTGCGGTACGAGCAGTACTTC.

The chain uses TRBV6-5 and TRBJ1-1; D gene uncertain. Germline loops: CDR1 MNHEY, CDR2 SVGAGI. V lost 4 bases, J lost 1 base, and 10 bases lay in between. The CDR3 length is 14 residues. CDR3 in amino acids: CASSSILWNTEAFF. DNA for the CDR3: TGTGCCAGCAGTTCTATCCTTTGGAACACTGAAGCTTTCTTT.

The rearrangement joins TRBV30 to TRBJ2-3; TRBD2 matches at 7 bases. The V gene end was trimmed by 2 bases and the J gene end by 2 bases; junction bases not matched to a gene: 10. CDR1 is GTSNPN, CDR2 SVGIG, per germline (reference sequence). The CDR3 is 16 amino acids. CDR3 nucleotide sequence: TGTGCCTGGAGTCCGGCCGGGACTAAAACCACAGATACGCAGTATTTT. Amino acids: CAWSPAGTKTTDTQYF.

The chain recombines TRBV27 with TRBJ2-1, with 9 bases matching TRBD2. Germline values: CDR1 MNHEY, CDR2 SMNVEV (reference sequence). Trimming took 6 bases from V and 6 from J; bases not matched to a gene: 3. This CDR3 spans 13 amino acids. In nucleotides, the CDR3 is TGTGCCAGCAGGACTAGCGGAGGCAATGAGCAGTTCTTC. As protein: CASRTSGGNEQFF.

The chain links TRBV11-2 to TRBJ1-1; D perhaps matches TRBD1 (6 bases). The CDR3 length is 15 residues. In germline, CDR1 is SGHAT, CDR2 FQNNGV. With 8 bases removed from V and 0 bases from J, the gap between germline ends came to 16 bases. The CDR3 nucleotides read TGTGCCAGCGGCCTTAGGGACACCTTGAACACTGAAGCTTTCTTT. Amino acid sequence: CASGLRDTLNTEAFF. The full variable domain, completed using reference TRBV11-2 and TRBJ1-1, is EAGVAQSPRYKIIEKRQSVAFWCNPISGHATLYWYQQILGQGPKLLIQFQNNGVVDDSQLPKDRFSAERLKGVDSTLKIQPAKLEDSAVYLCASGLRDTLNTEAFFGQGTRLTVV.

The chain carries TRBV4-1 and TRBJ2-1, with 9 bases that match TRBD2. Germline V gene data show CDR1 as MGHRA and CDR2 as YSYEKL. J lost 6 bases, V lost 1 base, and 10 bases had no gene match. The CDR3 contains 17 residues. This CDR3 reads CASSQGSGGGAFNEQFF. The CDR3 region has the DNA TGCGCCAGCAGCCAAGGAAGCGGCGGGGGGGCCTTCAATGAGCAGTTCTTC.

The CDR3 coding sequence is TGCGCCAGCAGCTTTCAATGGGGCGGCCTCGGTACGCAGTATTTT. It codes for CASSFQWGGLGTQYF. This chain connects TRBV5-1 to TRBJ2-3; weak D call: TRBD1 (5 bases). This CDR3 spans 15 amino acids. The V end lost 2 bases, the J end lost 8 bases, and 18 bases lay between the germline ends. CDR1 and CDR2 from the germline V gene are SGHRS and YFSETQ.

The chain uses TRBV7-2 and TRBJ1-6, with 7 bases identical to TRBD1. The germline V gene encodes CDR1 SGHTA and CDR2 FQGNSA. This CDR3 contains 16 residues. The ends lost 3 bases at V and 7 bases at J; junction bases unmatched: 9. CDR3 nucleotides: TGTGCCAGCAGCTTGGACAGGCCTACCTTCAATTCACCCCTCCACTTT. Protein product: CASSLDRPTFNSPLHF. Together with reference TRBV7-2 and TRBJ1-6, the CDR3 gives the full variable domain: GAGVSQSPSNKVTEKGKDVELRCDPISGHTALYWYRQSLGQGLEFLIYFQGNSAPDKSGLPSDRFSAERTGGSVSTLTIQRTQQEDSAVYLCASSLDRPTFNSPLHFGNGTRLTVT.

This clone was seen a single time. The rearrangement links TRBV28 to TRBJ1-3; D gene ambiguous. From germline, CDR1 is MDHEN and CDR2 SYDVKM. The V end lost 2 bases, the J end lost 0 bases, and 11 bases lay between the germline ends. The CDR3 length is 16 residues. The CDR3 region is CASSLLWASSGNTIYF. The CDR3 DNA is TGTGCCAGCAGTTTACTCTGGGCATCCTCTGGAAACACCATATATTTT.

This clone has a single count. The CDR3 bases are TGTGCCAGAAGCTTGTGGACCCAGTACTTC. It translates to CARSLWTQYF. V is TRBV5-3 and J is TRBJ2-5; D not certain. TRBV5-3 is marked as an open reading frame, function uncertain. Deletions cut 1 base from V and 7 bases from J, with 2 bases between. The length of the CDR3 is 10 residues.

In its sample, this clone was seen once. This chain links TRBV21-1 with TRBJ2-3; whether TRBD2, the table's D call, matches the DNA was not checked. TRBV21-1 constitutes a pseudogene. The CDR3 has 21 residues. CDR3 amino acids: CASSKGVLAGRTKCSTDTQYF. The CDR3 region has the DNA TGTGCCAGCAGCAAAGGAGTTCTAGCGGGGAGGACCAAATGTAGCACAGATACGCAGTATTTT.

The rearrangement links TRBV7-8 to TRBJ2-1; 8 bases are shared with TRBD2. The V gene's germline CDR1 is SGHVS and CDR2 FQNEAQ. The CDR3 is 16 residues long. With V trimmed by 1 base and J by 8 bases, 10 bases remained unmatched. The DNA for the CDR3 is TGTGCCAGCAGCTTAGAGGGAGCGGGAGTTGTCGATGAGCAGTTCTTC. This codes for CASSLEGAGVVDEQFF.